This TCR beta chain was retrieved from a study of T cells in localized non-small cell lung cancer. The assay was immunoSEQ multiplex PCR, and TCRdb's table has in-frame clones only and misses some. The sample contains tens of thousands of clones, 78% of which appear only once. This CDR3 region has 12 residues. Per the germline V gene, CDR1 is SNHLY and CDR2 is FYNNEI. Trimming shortened V by 6 bases and J by 4 bases, and 6 bases separated the two germline ends. The TCR sequence derives from a male donor at least 60 years old with stage II squamous cell lung carcinoma. The chain couples TRBV2 to TRBJ1-4; D uncertain. This specimen consisted of peripheral blood, obtained before any cancer treatment. The CDR3, as DNA: TGTGCCAGCAGACAAGTTAATGAAAAACTGTTTTTT. Its protein product is CASRQVNEKLFF.